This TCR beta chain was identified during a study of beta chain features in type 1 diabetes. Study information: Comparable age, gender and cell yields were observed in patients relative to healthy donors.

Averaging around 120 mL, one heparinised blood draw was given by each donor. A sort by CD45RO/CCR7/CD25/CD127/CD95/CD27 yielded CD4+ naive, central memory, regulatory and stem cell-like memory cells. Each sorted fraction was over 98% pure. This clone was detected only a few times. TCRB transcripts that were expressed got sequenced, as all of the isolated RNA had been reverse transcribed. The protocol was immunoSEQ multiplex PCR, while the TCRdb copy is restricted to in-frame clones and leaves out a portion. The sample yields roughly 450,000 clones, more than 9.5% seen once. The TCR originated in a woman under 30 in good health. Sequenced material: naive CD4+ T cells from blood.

This CDR3 reads CAWSPGGAGTKQFF. The CDR3 DNA sequence: TGTGCCTGGAGCCCCGGGGGGGCCGGGACAAAGCAGTTCTTC. The chain carries TRBV30 and TRBJ2-1; TRBD2 matches at 8 bases. J lost 11 bases, V lost 3 bases, and 12 bases had no gene match. From germline, CDR1 is GTSNPN and CDR2 SVGIG (reference sequence). The CDR3 has 14 residues. The full variable domain, in which reference TRBV30 and TRBJ2-1 provide the parts outside the CDR3, is SQTIHQWPATLVQPVGSPLSLECTVEGTSNPNLYWYRQAAGRGLQLLFYSVGIGQISSEVPQNLSASRPQDRQFILSSKKLLLSDSGFYLCAWSPGGAGTKQFFGPGTRLTVL.